This T cell receptor beta chain was profiled in a study of cytomegalovirus exposure and HLA in healthy donors. Study results and caveats: TCR beta chain V- and J-gene trimming was linked, in a later analysis, to a missense variant in DCLRE1C.

PCR primers comprised 60 Vbeta and 13 Jbeta primers. Profiling relied on immunoSEQ multiplex PCR, and the TCRdb table lists in-frame clones only, not all of them. The table includes 150,000 to 200,000 clones, less than 90% detected once. CDR1 and CDR2 (germline): MNHEY, SMNVEV (reference sequence). With 8 bases removed from V and 2 bases from J, the gap between germline ends came to 13 bases. CDR3 length: 14 amino acids. This clone was detected once. Its antigen remains unidentified. This TCR was sampled from a woman between 18 and 29 years old in good health and CMV-seronegative. The sequenced sample was PBMCs. This rearrangement joins TRBV27 to TRBJ1-5; the D gene is possibly TRBD1 (5 bases). CDR3: CASGSDSGNQPQHF. DNA of the CDR3: TGTGCCAGCGGCTCCGACAGCGGCAATCAGCCCCAGCATTTT.